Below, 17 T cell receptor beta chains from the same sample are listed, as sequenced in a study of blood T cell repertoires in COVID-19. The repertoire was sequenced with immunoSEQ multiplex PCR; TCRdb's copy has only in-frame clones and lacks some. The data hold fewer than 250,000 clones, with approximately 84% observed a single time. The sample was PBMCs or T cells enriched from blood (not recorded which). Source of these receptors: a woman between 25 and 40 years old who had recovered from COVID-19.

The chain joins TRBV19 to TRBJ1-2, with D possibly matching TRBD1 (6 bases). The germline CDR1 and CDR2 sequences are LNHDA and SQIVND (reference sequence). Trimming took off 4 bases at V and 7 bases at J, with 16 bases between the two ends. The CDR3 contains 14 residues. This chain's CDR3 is CASSTGGGAGGYTF. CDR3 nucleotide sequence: TGTGCCAGTAGTACAGGCGGGGGGGCCGGTGGCTACACCTTC.

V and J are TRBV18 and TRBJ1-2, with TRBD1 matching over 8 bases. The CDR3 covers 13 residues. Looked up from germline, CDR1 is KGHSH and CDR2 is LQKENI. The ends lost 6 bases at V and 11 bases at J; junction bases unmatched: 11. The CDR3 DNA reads TGTGCCAGCTCCCCGGGACAGGACATCGTTTACACCTTC. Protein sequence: CASSPGQDIVYTF. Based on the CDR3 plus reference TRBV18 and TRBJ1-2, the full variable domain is NAGVMQNPRHLVRRRGQEARLRCSPMKGHSHVYWYRQLPEEGLKFMVYLQKENIIDESGMPKERFSAEFPKEGPSILRIQQVVRGDSAAYFCASSPGQDIVYTFGSGTRLTVV.

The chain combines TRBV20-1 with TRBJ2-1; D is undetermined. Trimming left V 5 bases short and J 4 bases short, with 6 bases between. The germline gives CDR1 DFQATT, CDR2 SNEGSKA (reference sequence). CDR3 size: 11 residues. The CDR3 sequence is CSAPAYNEQFF. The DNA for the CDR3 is TGCAGTGCTCCCGCGTACAATGAGCAGTTCTTC.

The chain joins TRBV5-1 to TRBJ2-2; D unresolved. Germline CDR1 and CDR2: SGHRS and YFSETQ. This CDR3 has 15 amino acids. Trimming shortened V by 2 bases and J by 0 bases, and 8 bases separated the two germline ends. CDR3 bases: TGCGCCAGCAGCTTCCCAGCGTCGAACACCGGGGAGCTGTTTTTT. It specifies CASSFPASNTGELFF.

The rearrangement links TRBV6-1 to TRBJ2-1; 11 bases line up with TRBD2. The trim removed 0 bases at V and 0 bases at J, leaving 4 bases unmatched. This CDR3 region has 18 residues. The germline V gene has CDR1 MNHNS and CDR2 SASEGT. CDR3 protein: CASSEARLAGSSYNEQFF. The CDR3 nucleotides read TGTGCCAGCAGTGAAGCGCGACTAGCGGGGAGCTCCTACAATGAGCAGTTCTTC.

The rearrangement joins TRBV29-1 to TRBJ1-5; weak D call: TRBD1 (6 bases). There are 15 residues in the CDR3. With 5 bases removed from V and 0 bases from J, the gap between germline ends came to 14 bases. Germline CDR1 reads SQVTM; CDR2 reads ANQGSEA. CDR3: CSVTDSHYSNQPQHF. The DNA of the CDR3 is TGCAGCGTTACGGACAGCCATTATAGCAATCAGCCCCAGCATTTT.

The chain's CDR3 is CASSSDADRFQETQYF. The CDR3 DNA reads TGTGCCAGCAGCTCTGACGCGGACAGATTTCAAGAGACCCAGTACTTC. The rearrangement uses TRBV7-8 and TRBJ2-5, with D possibly TRBD1 on 6 matching bases. CDR1 and CDR2 from the germline V gene are SGHVS and FQNEAQ. V lost 4 bases and J lost 2, with 17 bases in between. This CDR3 comprises 16 residues. The full variable domain, rest sourced from reference TRBV7-8 and TRBJ2-5, is GAGVSQSPRYKVAKRGQDVALRCDPISGHVSLFWYQQALGQGPEFLTYFQNEAQLDKSGLPSDRFFAERPEGSVSTLKIQRTQQEDSAVYLCASSSDADRFQETQYFGPGTRLLVL.

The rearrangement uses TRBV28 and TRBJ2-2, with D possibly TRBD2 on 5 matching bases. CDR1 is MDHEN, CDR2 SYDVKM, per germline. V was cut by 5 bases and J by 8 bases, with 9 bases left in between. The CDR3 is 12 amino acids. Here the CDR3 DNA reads TGTGCCAGCAGTACCCGAGGGGGGGAGCTGTTTTTT. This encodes CASSTRGGELFF.

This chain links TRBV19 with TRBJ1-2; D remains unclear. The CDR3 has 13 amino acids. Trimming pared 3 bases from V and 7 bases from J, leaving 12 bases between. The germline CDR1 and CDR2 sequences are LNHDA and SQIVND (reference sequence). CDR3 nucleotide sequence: TGTGCCAGTAGTATCGACAAAGGCATTGGCTACACCTTC. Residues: CASSIDKGIGYTF.

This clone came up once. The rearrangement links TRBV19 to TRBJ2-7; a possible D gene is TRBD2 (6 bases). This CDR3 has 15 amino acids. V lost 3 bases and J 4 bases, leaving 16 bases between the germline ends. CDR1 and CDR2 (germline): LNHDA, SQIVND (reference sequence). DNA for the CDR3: TGTGCCAGTAGTATTAATGCAGCGGAGGGGTACGAGCAGTACTTC. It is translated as CASSINAAEGYEQYF.

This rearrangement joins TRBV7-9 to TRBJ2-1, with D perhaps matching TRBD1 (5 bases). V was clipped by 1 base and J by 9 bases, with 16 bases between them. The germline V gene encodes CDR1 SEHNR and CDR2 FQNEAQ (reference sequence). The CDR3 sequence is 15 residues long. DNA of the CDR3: TGTGCCAGCAGCTTAGAGCAGGGTCGAGGTTTTGAGCAGTTCTTC. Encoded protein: CASSLEQGRGFEQFF.

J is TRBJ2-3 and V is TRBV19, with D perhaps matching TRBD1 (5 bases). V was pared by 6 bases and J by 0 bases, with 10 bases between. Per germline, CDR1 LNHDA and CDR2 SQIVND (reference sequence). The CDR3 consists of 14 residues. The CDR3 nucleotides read TGTGCCAGTAGGGCCAGGGCGAGCACAGATACGCAGTATTTT. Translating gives CASRARASTDTQYF.

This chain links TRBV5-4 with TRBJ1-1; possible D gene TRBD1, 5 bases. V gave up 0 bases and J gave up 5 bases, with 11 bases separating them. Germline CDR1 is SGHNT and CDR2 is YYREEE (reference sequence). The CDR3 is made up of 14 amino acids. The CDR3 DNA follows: TGTGCCAGCAGCTTGGGTAGGGGCGTAACTGAAGCTTTCTTT. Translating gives CASSLGRGVTEAFF.

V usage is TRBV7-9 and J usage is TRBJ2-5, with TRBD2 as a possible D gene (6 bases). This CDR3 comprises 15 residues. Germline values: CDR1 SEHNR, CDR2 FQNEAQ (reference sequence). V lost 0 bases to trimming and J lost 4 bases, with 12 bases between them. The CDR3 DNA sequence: TGTGCCAGCAGCTTAGCCTCCCTGGGAGGAGAGACCCAGTACTTC. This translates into CASSLASLGGETQYF.

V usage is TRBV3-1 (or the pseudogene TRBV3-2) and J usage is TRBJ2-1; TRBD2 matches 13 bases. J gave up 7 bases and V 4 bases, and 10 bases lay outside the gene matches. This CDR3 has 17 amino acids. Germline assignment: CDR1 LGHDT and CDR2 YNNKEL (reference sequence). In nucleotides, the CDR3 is TGTGCCAGCAGCCCCCGGACTAGCGGGAGTCTTGGAAATGAGCAGTTCTTC. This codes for CASSPRTSGSLGNEQFF.

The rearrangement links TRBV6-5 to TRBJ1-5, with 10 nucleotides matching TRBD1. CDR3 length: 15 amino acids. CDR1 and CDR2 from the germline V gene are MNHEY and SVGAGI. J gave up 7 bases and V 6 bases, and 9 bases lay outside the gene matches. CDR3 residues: CASRDGTGVGQPQHF. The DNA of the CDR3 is TGTGCCAGCAGGGACGGGACAGGGGTCGGACAGCCCCAGCATTTT.

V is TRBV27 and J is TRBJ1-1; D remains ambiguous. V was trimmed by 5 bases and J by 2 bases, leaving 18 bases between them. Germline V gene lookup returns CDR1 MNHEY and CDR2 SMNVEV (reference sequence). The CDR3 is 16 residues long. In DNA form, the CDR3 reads TGTGCCAGCAGTCTCGGGTCCCGAGGTGGAAACACTGAAGCTTTCTTT. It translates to CASSLGSRGGNTEAFF.